This T cell receptor (beta chain) came from a study of radiation and T cells in renal cell carcinoma. The time point is: baseline pretreatment blood. Treatment meaning: 15 Gy SBRT to primary tumor, nephrectomy 4 weeks later. The protocol was immunoSEQ multiplex PCR, while the TCRdb copy is restricted to in-frame clones and leaves out a portion. The data contain 100,000 or so clones, approximately 86% of them singletons. The V end was cut by 0 bases, the J end by 0 bases, with 13 bases between. This CDR3 has 16 residues. Germline assignment: CDR1 SGHRS and CDR2 YFSETQ. The material sequenced was blood, taken from a patient whose treatment included radiotherapy and nephrectomy. V usage is TRBV5-1 and J usage is TRBJ2-7; D is perhaps TRBD2 (6 bases). This clonotype was obtained from a man aged 45-60 years with renal cell carcinoma. This chain's CDR3 is CASSLAEVGGSYEQYF. CDR3 nucleotides: TGCGCCAGCAGCTTGGCCGAGGTGGGGGGCTCCTACGAGCAGTACTTC. The whole variable domain, remainder taken from reference TRBV5-1 and TRBJ2-7, is KAGVTQTPRYLIKTRGQQVTLSCSPISGHRSVSWYQQTPGQGLQFLFEYFSETQRNKGNFPGRFSGRQFSNSRSEMNVSTLELGDSALYLCASSLAEVGGSYEQYFGPGTRLTVT.